These 16 T cell receptor beta chains share one sample of origin, sequenced in a study of blood T cells in healthy people across ages. Sample-barcoded 5' priming and a J-beta primer mix drove a second PCR of about 7 to 11 cycles. A single record per CDR3 protein comes from TCRdb applying MiXCR to the 5' RACE reads. The table has roughly 2 million distinct CDR3 sequences, 49% seen once; the top ten hold over 2%. The specimen sequenced was blood. The receptors were sampled from a woman between 40 and 50 years old in good health.

This chain joins TRBV7-2 and TRBJ2-1; TRBD1 agrees at 11 bases. Germline V lookup: CDR1 SGHTA, CDR2 FQGNSA. With 3 bases clipped from V and 6 bases from J, the junction kept 16 bases outside the gene matches. The length of the CDR3 is 19 residues. The CDR3 DNA reads as TGTGCCAGCAGCTTGGTTTACCCAAGGACAGGGGGCGCCGGCAATGAGCAGTTCTTC. Its translation is CASSLVYPRTGGAGNEQFF.

The sample holds a few counts of this clonotype. The gene calls are TRBV5-1 and TRBJ2-3; no firm D call. The germline gives CDR1 SGHRS, CDR2 YFSETQ. This CDR3 contains 14 residues. The V end lost 7 bases, the J end lost 4 bases, and 16 bases lay between the germline ends. The CDR3 protein is CASVDIWLPDTQYF. CDR3 sequence (DNA): TGCGCCAGCGTAGACATCTGGCTTCCAGATACGCAGTATTTT.

This clonotype has more than one count but fewer than ten. This chain connects TRBV27 to TRBJ2-5; D is unclear. Germline V gene sequence: CDR1 MNHEY, CDR2 SMNVEV (reference sequence). This CDR3 is 15 amino acids long. Trimming took off 6 bases at V and 2 bases at J, with 16 bases between the two ends. CDR3 loop: CASSEIRAHQETQYF. CDR3 bases: TGTGCCAGCAGCGAAATTAGGGCCCATCAAGAGACCCAGTACTTC.

This clonotype was counted a few times. This chain connects TRBV18 to TRBJ1-2, with D possibly TRBD1 on 5 matching bases. The CDR3 extends over 14 amino acids. Trimming removed 0 bases at V and 8 bases at J, with 13 bases between. CDR1 KGHSH and CDR2 LQKENI come from the germline V gene. The CDR3 sequence: CASSPPTVGGGYTF. The DNA for the CDR3 is TGTGCCAGCTCACCACCGACAGTAGGAGGGGGCTACACCTTC.

This chain uses TRBV9 with TRBJ1-5; a weak D match, TRBD1 (6 bases). CDR1 is SGDLS, CDR2 YYNGEE, per germline. The CDR3 has 15 amino acids. Trimming removed 1 base at V and 5 bases at J, with 13 bases between. CDR3 sequence (DNA): TGTGCCAGCAGCGTACAGGGGTCCCCCGATCAGCCCCAGCATTTT. It encodes CASSVQGSPDQPQHF.

V and J are TRBV20-1 and TRBJ2-3, with D possibly matching TRBD1 (6 bases). This CDR3 is built from 11 residues. With 5 bases removed from V and 3 bases from J, the gap between germline ends came to 6 bases. From germline, CDR1 is DFQATT and CDR2 SNEGSKA (reference sequence). CDR3 loop: CSAGQTDTQYF. The CDR3 region has the DNA TGCAGTGCTGGACAGACAGATACGCAGTATTTT.

The chain carries TRBV7-2 and TRBJ2-1; a possible D gene is TRBD1 (6 bases). The V gene lost 5 bases and the J gene lost 7 bases, with 9 bases spanning the gap. The CDR3 runs 12 residues. Germline V lookup: CDR1 SGHTA, CDR2 FQGNSA. The DNA for the CDR3 is TGTGCCAGCAGCGAGGACAGAAATGAGCAGTTCTTC. Its protein is CASSEDRNEQFF.

The chain couples TRBV2 to TRBJ2-3; 7 nucleotides agree with TRBD1. V shed 9 bases and J 0 bases; nucleotides not matched to a gene: 3. The CDR3 runs 13 residues. Germline V gene data show CDR1 as SNHLY and CDR2 as FYNNEI. This chain's CDR3 is CARRTGSTDTQYF. The CDR3 DNA follows: TGTGCCAGACGGACAGGCAGCACAGATACGCAGTATTTT. The whole variable domain, filled in from reference TRBV2 and TRBJ2-3, reads EPEVTQTPSHQVTQMGQEVILRCVPISNHLYFYWYRQILGQKVEFLVSFYNNEISEKSEIFDDQFSVERPDGSNFTLKIRSTKLEDSAMYFCARRTGSTDTQYFGPGTRLTVL.

This chain uses TRBV5-5 with TRBJ1-4; D uncertain. The CDR3 sequence is 16 residues long. Germline loops: CDR1 SGHKS, CDR2 YYEKEE (reference sequence). Trimming pared 4 bases from V and 4 bases from J, leaving 17 bases between. The CDR3 nucleotides read TGTGCCAGCAGCGCCACTGCGCGGGGTTTTAATGAAAAACTGTTTTTT. Translated, it gives CASSATARGFNEKLFF. The complete variable domain, with remaining parts taken from reference TRBV5-5 and TRBJ1-4, reads DAGVTQSPTHLIKTRGQQVTLRCSPISGHKSVSWYQQVLGQGPQFIFQYYEKEERGRGNFPDRFSARQFPNYSSELNVNALLLGDSALYLCASSATARGFNEKLFFGSGTQLSVL.

This clonotype has more than one count but fewer than ten. This chain joins TRBV25-1 and TRBJ1-2; D is perhaps TRBD1 (5 bases). V dropped 4 bases and J dropped 1 base, with 19 bases sitting between them. The CDR3 runs to 17 residues. Germline CDR1 and CDR2: MGHDK and SYGVNS. The DNA of the CDR3 is TGTGCCAGCAGTGCACCGGGACTCCGTAGGGGTAACTATGGCTACACCTTC. Residues: CASSAPGLRRGNYGYTF.

This rearrangement joins TRBV6-5 to TRBJ2-4, with TRBD1 matching 9 bases. Germline trimming cut 5 bases from V and 4 bases from J; bases unmatched to any gene: 6. Germline lookup yields CDR1 MNHEY and CDR2 SVGAGI. The CDR3 covers 15 residues. The CDR3 region has the DNA TGTGCCAGCAGTGAACAGGGGGCGGGAAAAAACATTCAGTACTTC. Translating it yields CASSEQGAGKNIQYF.

The V call is TRBV12-3 or TRBV12-4, the J call TRBJ1-5, with TRBD1 matching over 8 bases. J was trimmed by 1 base and V by 6 bases; bases with no gene match: 8. The CDR3 is 16 amino acids. The CDR3 DNA is TGTGCCAGCAGCTGGGGACAGGCGGCGAGCAATCAGCCCCAGCATTTT. This encodes CASSWGQAASNQPQHF.

This chain links TRBV20-1 with TRBJ2-3; D ambiguous. This CDR3 has 14 residues. CDR1 and CDR2 from the germline V gene are DFQATT and SNEGSKA (reference sequence). The V gene lost 0 bases and the J gene lost 2 bases, with 9 bases spanning the gap. For the CDR3, the DNA is TGCAGTGCTAGAGAGGCCAGGACCACAGATACGCAGTATTTT. Its translation: CSAREARTTDTQYF.

This clonotype turned up a few times. The rearrangement links TRBV7-2 to TRBJ1-6; 7 positions agree with TRBD1. Per germline, CDR1 SGHTA and CDR2 FQGNSA. The V and J ends lost 4 bases and 0 bases, in that order; junction bases with no gene match: 9. This CDR3 has 18 residues. The CDR3 bases are TGTGCCAGCAGCTGGGACAGCCGAACTAGCTCCTATAATTCACCCCTCCACTTT. As protein: CASSWDSRTSSYNSPLHF.

Regarding this clonotype: At one of its ends the junction is not consistent with the germline gene, which may arise from a read error. The rearrangement links TRBV20-1 to TRBJ2-3, with unresolved D. Germline-derived CDR1 and CDR2 are DFQATT and SNEGSKA (reference sequence). This CDR3 is built from 10 residues. CDR3: CNARTDTQYF. The CDR3 region has the DNA TGCAATGCTCGAACAGATACGCAGTATTTT.

V is TRBV28 and J is TRBJ2-5; no definite D call. Germline V gene sequence: CDR1 MDHEN, CDR2 SYDVKM. The CDR3 totals 13 residues. V shed 7 bases and J shed 3 bases, with 12 bases lying between them. CDR3 coding DNA: TGTGCCAGCACCCCAGGAACGGAAGAGACCCAGTACTTC. Protein sequence: CASTPGTEETQYF.